These 17 T cell receptor beta chains came from one sample sequenced in a study of graft-versus-host responses after intestinal transplantation (dated by TCRdb to the early 2020s). The library was obtained by the immunoSEQ multiplex PCR assay. TCRdb took this table from immuneACCESS and kept in-frame rearrangements with V and J called. Such tables lack part of the clones; where checked against another copy, unresolved V genes explain under half of the gap, and the rest is unexplained. A total of approximately 25,000 clones appear in this sample, around 94% of them only once. The ten biggest clones cover 0.82% of the sample. This sample comprised PBMCs, obtained roughly 29 days after intestinal transplant. The receptor set was obtained from a human patient who received an intestinal transplant, so some T cells may come from the graft donor.

V and J are TRBV6-5 and TRBJ1-2; 7 nucleotides agree with TRBD1. V was clipped by 2 bases and J by 6 bases; unmatched bases: 6. This CDR3 contains 14 residues. CDR1 and CDR2 from the germline V gene are MNHEY and SVGAGI. The CDR3 region is CASSYAGTVNGYTF. The CDR3 DNA sequence: TGTGCCAGCAGTTACGCCGGGACAGTTAATGGCTACACCTTC.

The rearrangement uses TRBV2 and TRBJ2-1; the D is unclear. This CDR3 region has 13 residues. V lost 1 base to trimming and J lost 6 bases, with 7 bases between them. In germline, CDR1 is SNHLY, CDR2 FYNNEI. Here the CDR3 reads CASSEGVSNEQFF. The CDR3 nucleotides read TGTGCCAGCAGTGAAGGTGTGTCCAATGAGCAGTTCTTC.

The gene calls are TRBV30 and TRBJ2-7; 8 bases map to TRBD1. The germline gives CDR1 GTSNPN, CDR2 SVGIG (reference sequence). The CDR3 consists of 14 residues. V lost 2 bases to trimming and J lost 5 bases; unmatched junction nucleotides: 8. The CDR3 bases are TGTGCCTGGAGTTCGGGCAGGGGGCGTAACGAGCAGTACTTC. Translating it yields CAWSSGRGRNEQYF.

The chain carries TRBV7-9 and TRBJ2-5, with 8 bases aligning to TRBD1. Trimming cost V 5 bases and J 5 bases; bases outside gene matches: 7. The CDR3 length is 14 residues. Germline V lookup: CDR1 SEHNR, CDR2 FQNEAQ (reference sequence). The CDR3 here is CASSHSGGGETQYF. Here the CDR3 DNA reads TGTGCCAGCAGCCACTCAGGGGGCGGGGAGACCCAGTACTTC.

The gene calls are TRBV19 and TRBJ2-7; D is ambiguous. Germline V gene sequence: CDR1 LNHDA, CDR2 SQIVND (reference sequence). The CDR3 covers 13 residues. V lost 1 base and J lost 5, with 9 bases in between. CDR3 sequence reads: CASSIGGFNEQYF. The DNA for the CDR3 is TGTGCCAGTAGTATAGGGGGTTTCAACGAGCAGTACTTC.

The V gene is TRBV9, the J gene TRBJ2-1; TRBD1 matches 10 bases. CDR3 length: 15 residues. Germline CDR1 and CDR2: SGDLS and YYNGEE. V gave up 4 bases and J gave up 9 bases; unmatched junction bases: 10. The DNA of the CDR3 is TGTGCCAGCAGCACCGCCGGGACAGGGGCCACTGAGCAGTTCTTC. The encoded protein is CASSTAGTGATEQFF.

The chain links TRBV27 to TRBJ1-6; a weak D match, TRBD1 (5 bases). The CDR3 extends over 17 amino acids. V was cut by 4 bases and J by 2 bases, with 15 bases left in between. Germline V CDR1 and CDR2: MNHEY, SMNVEV (reference sequence). For the CDR3, the DNA is TGTGCCAGCAGTTCTCCCCCAGGGAGGGCCTATAATTCACCCCTCCACTTT. Its protein is CASSSPPGRAYNSPLHF.

The J gene is TRBJ2-1, the V gene TRBV6-6; no clear D gene. Germline V gene data show CDR1 as MNHNY and CDR2 as SVGAGI (reference sequence). Between the trimmed V and J ends, which lost 2 bases and 7 bases, there was a span of 9 bases. This CDR3 spans 13 amino acids. CDR3 nucleotide sequence: TGTGCCAGCAGTTACAGTAACGGTAATGAGCAGTTCTTC. As protein: CASSYSNGNEQFF.

This clone was seen only once. V usage is TRBV10-2 and J usage is TRBJ2-7, with TRBD2 as a possible D gene (7 bases). Per the germline V gene, CDR1 is WSHSY and CDR2 is SAAADI. This CDR3 has 14 amino acids. V was trimmed by 5 bases and J by 2 bases, leaving 13 bases between them. CDR3 nucleotide sequence: TGCGCCAGCAGTCGAGGGGGGGCGCCCTACGAGCAGTACTTC. Protein: CASSRGGAPYEQYF.

This clone was recorded only once. V and J are TRBV30 and TRBJ2-7; perhaps D is TRBD1 or TRBD2 (5 bases each). Trimming pared 7 bases from V and 3 bases from J, leaving 16 bases between. The CDR3 covers 13 residues. CDR1 is GTSNPN and CDR2 is SVGIG in the germline V gene (reference sequence). The DNA for the CDR3 is TGTGCCTATGACCAGGGACCCTTCTACGAGCAGTACTTC. It specifies CAYDQGPFYEQYF.

In its sample, this clone was seen once. The chain links TRBV29-1 to TRBJ2-7; TRBD1 agrees at 7 bases. V shed 4 bases and J 5 bases; nucleotides not matched to a gene: 20. Germline CDR1 is SQVTM and CDR2 is ANQGSEA. The CDR3 is 17 amino acids. CDR3 amino acids: CSVAGLPPPGQWHEQYF. The DNA of the CDR3 is TGCAGCGTTGCTGGACTCCCCCCGCCGGGACAGTGGCACGAGCAGTACTTC.

The genes are TRBV11-2 and TRBJ1-5, with 10 positions matching TRBD1. Germline V gene data show CDR1 as SGHAT and CDR2 as FQNNGV. This CDR3 contains 16 residues. The V and J ends lost 4 bases and 2 bases, in that order; junction bases with no gene match: 5. The CDR3 nucleotides read TGTGCCAGCAGCTCCTGGACAGGGGGAGGCAATCAGCCCCAGCATTTT. It is translated as CASSSWTGGGNQPQHF. Combining the CDR3 with reference TRBV11-2 and TRBJ1-5 gives the whole variable domain EAGVAQSPRYKIIEKRQSVAFWCNPISGHATLYWYQQILGQGPKLLIQFQNNGVVDDSQLPKDRFSAERLKGVDSTLKIQPAKLEDSAVYLCASSSWTGGGNQPQHFGDGTRLSIL.

This rearrangement joins TRBV4-1 to TRBJ1-1; D gene ambiguous. The CDR3 contains 13 residues. Trimming cost V 6 bases and J 7 bases, with 15 bases left between them. Germline V gene sequence: CDR1 MGHRA, CDR2 YSYEKL. CDR3 bases: TGCGCCAGCAGGGGGTTCTGGGTCGGTGAAGCTTTCTTT. It translates to CASRGFWVGEAFF.

This clone was observed a single time. The chain recombines TRBV6-5 with TRBJ1-1; D perhaps matches TRBD1 (6 bases). V was shortened by 0 bases and J by 5 bases, with 10 bases between the two germline ends. Per the germline V gene, CDR1 is MNHEY and CDR2 is SVGAGI. The CDR3 consists of 14 residues. CDR3 DNA sequence: TGTGCCAGCAGTTACTCTGGGGGCGGGACTGAAGCTTTCTTT. As protein: CASSYSGGGTEAFF.

The chain combines TRBV28 with TRBJ1-5; 8 nucleotides line up with TRBD1. V shed 6 bases, J shed 3 bases, and the junction held 4 bases outside the gene matches. The CDR3 contains 14 residues. The V gene's germline CDR1 is MDHEN and CDR2 SYDVKM. The CDR3 here is CASRRTGTNQPQHF. The CDR3 DNA reads TGTGCCAGCAGACGGACAGGGACCAATCAGCCCCAGCATTTT.

Comments on this clone: One end of the junction varies from germline; a read error may be responsible. This sequence joins TRBV2 and TRBJ2-5; D possibly corresponds to TRBD1 (6 bases). The CDR3 length is 12 residues. CDR1 and CDR2 (germline): SNHLY, FYNNEI. The CDR3 nucleotides are TGTGCCAGCGGGCAACAGGGACCACTATTAGACTTC. It codes for CASGQQGPLLDF.

The chain has TRBV12-5 and TRBJ2-3, with 7 bases matching TRBD1. V dropped 1 base and J dropped 0; count of bases not matched to a gene: 10. The length of the CDR3 is 18 residues. Per the germline V gene, CDR1 is LGHNT and CDR2 is FRNRAP. CDR3 nucleotide sequence: TGTGCTAGTGGTTTGGCCCTAACCGGGACAGCTAGCACAGATACGCAGTATTTT. As protein: CASGLALTGTASTDTQYF.